The 32 T cell receptor beta chains reported below all come from one sample, sequenced in a study of T cells in Graves' hyperthyroidism and ophthalmopathy. Template material for amplifying TCR beta CDR3 regions consisted of RNA transcripts. The primer set for the first-round RT-PCR of the TCR CDR3 was HTBI. One entry per CDR3 protein results from TCRdb running MiXCR on the multiplex PCR reads. Counted here are 450,000 to 600,000 distinct CDR3 sequences, 20% occurring once; the ten biggest clones make up less than 55%. Input material: blood. Receptor source: a man aged 40-55 years with Graves' ophthalmopathy.

Many counts were recorded for this clonotype. The J gene is TRBJ2-7, the V gene TRBV20-1; D possibly corresponds to TRBD1 (6 bases). Germline values: CDR1 DFQATT, CDR2 SNEGSKA (reference sequence). V was clipped by 6 bases and J by 3 bases, with 21 bases between them. The CDR3 loop spans 15 amino acids. CDR3 in amino acids: CSAQKEKGQRYEQYF. CDR3 coding DNA: TGCAGTGCCCAAAAAGAGAAAGGACAGCGCTACGAGCAGTACTTC.

This clonotype was detected once. Germline and junction disagree at one end, which may indicate a read error. The V gene is TRBV13, the J gene TRBJ2-2; D may match TRBD1 or TRBD2 (5 bases each). Per the germline V gene, CDR1 is PRHDT and CDR2 is FYEKMQ (reference sequence). This CDR3 contains 16 residues. CDR3: CASSSERAGPTGELFF. The CDR3 DNA reads as TGTGCCAGCAGCTCTGAACGGGCAGGGCCCACCGGGGAGCTGTTCTTT.

The chain combines TRBV19 with TRBJ1-4; possible D gene TRBD1, 5 bases. There are 15 residues in the CDR3. The ends were cut back, 6 bases at V and 8 bases at J, with 19 bases in the middle. Germline V gene data show CDR1 as LNHDA and CDR2 as SQIVND (reference sequence). This chain's CDR3 is CASSTFSGTTEKLFF. CDR3 bases: TGTGCCAGTAGCACATTCTCCGGGACTACCGAAAAACTGTTTTTT.

Notes on this clonotype: A much larger clonotype is one base distant, so this may be a read error. The gene calls are TRBV11-2 and TRBJ2-1; 9 bases agree with TRBD1. Germline-derived CDR1 and CDR2 are SGHAT and FQNNGV. The CDR3 extends over 14 amino acids. Trimming at V came to 5 bases and at J to 10 bases, leaving 9 bases not matched to a gene. CDR3 sequence: CASSHGTGIYEQFF. The DNA of the CDR3 is TGTGCCAGCAGCCACGGGACAGGGATCTACGAGCAGTTCTTC.

This clonotype was counted a few times. The CDR3 sequence is CAIANGGETQYF. The CDR3 DNA reads as TGTGCCATTGCCAACGGGGGGGAGACCCAGTACTTC. V gene TRBV10-3 combines with J gene TRBJ2-5; 7 bases line up with TRBD2. CDR1 and CDR2 from the germline V gene are ENHRY and SYGVKD. The trim removed 9 bases at V and 5 bases at J, leaving 6 bases unmatched. This CDR3 comprises 12 residues.

The rearrangement uses TRBV10-3 and TRBJ2-1; D uncertain. V was cut by 2 bases and J by 5 bases, with 7 bases left in between. CDR1 is ENHRY, CDR2 SYGVKD, per germline. The CDR3 consists of 13 residues. Here the CDR3 DNA reads TGTGCCATCAGTGAGGGACGGAACAATGAGCAGTTCTTC. Residues: CAISEGRNNEQFF.

The V and J genes are TRBV24-1 and TRBJ1-2; 7 positions agree with TRBD1. The CDR3 has 16 amino acids. After removal of 3 bases from V and 5 bases from J, the junction contained 11 bases not matched to a gene. CDR1 is KGHDR, CDR2 SFDVKD, per germline. DNA of the CDR3: TGTGCCACCAGTGATATACCCGGGACAGCGGGTTATGGCTACACCTTC. Amino acid sequence: CATSDIPGTAGYGYTF.

This clonotype was observed many times. V and J are TRBV13 and TRBJ1-1, with D maybe TRBD1 (5 bases). Trimming cost V 1 base and J 4 bases, with 16 bases left between them. CDR3 length: 16 residues. Germline CDR1 is PRHDT and CDR2 is FYEKMQ (reference sequence). The CDR3: CASSLAGRGMVTEAFF. The CDR3 DNA reads as TGTGCCAGCAGCTTAGCGGGTCGGGGGATGGTCACTGAAGCTTTCTTT.

This clonotype occurred a few times. This chain connects TRBV20-1 to TRBJ2-1; D might be TRBD2 (6 bases). Between the trimmed V and J ends, which lost 5 bases and 0 bases, there was a span of 14 bases. CDR1 and CDR2 from the germline V gene are DFQATT and SNEGSKA (reference sequence). The CDR3 spans 15 residues. The CDR3 region has the DNA TGCAGTGCTGGCCCCGGCGGGATCTCCTACAATGAGCAGTTCTTC. It is translated as CSAGPGGISYNEQFF.

The chain combines TRBV12-5 with TRBJ1-2, with D unclear. The CDR3 is 13 residues long. Germline lookup yields CDR1 LGHNT and CDR2 FRNRAP. V lost 0 bases and J lost 5, with 7 bases in between. The CDR3 DNA reads as TGTGCTAGTGGTTTGGTAGAAGTTTATGGCTACACCTTC. As protein: CASGLVEVYGYTF.

The V call is TRBV11-2, the J call TRBJ1-6; D is unresolved. The CDR3 is 15 residues long. CDR1 and CDR2 (germline): SGHAT, FQNNGV. The ends were cut back, 5 bases at V and 10 bases at J, with 18 bases in the middle. CDR3 DNA: TGTGCCAGCAGCCCCCCCGGACGGGTTGGATCACCCCTCCACTTT. It encodes CASSPPGRVGSPLHF.

This clonotype was counted between two and nine times. The rearrangement joins TRBV5-4 to TRBJ2-7, with 11 positions matching TRBD1. The length of the CDR3 is 14 residues. Germline V gene data show CDR1 as SGHNT and CDR2 as YYREEE (reference sequence). The trim removed 4 bases at V and 4 bases at J, leaving 4 bases unmatched. The CDR3 here is CASSRDRGGYEQYF. CDR3 coding DNA: TGTGCCAGCAGCCGGGACAGGGGGGGATACGAGCAGTACTTC.

This clonotype has more than one count but fewer than ten. J is TRBJ2-3 and V is TRBV19; no firm D call. The CDR3 contains 12 residues. Trimming shortened V by 5 bases and J by 8 bases, and 11 bases separated the two germline ends. Germline CDR1 and CDR2: LNHDA and SQIVND (reference sequence). CDR3 sequence reads: CASSARRGTQYF. In DNA form, the CDR3 reads TGTGCCAGTAGTGCACGTCGAGGTACGCAGTATTTT. The complete variable domain, with remaining parts taken from reference TRBV19 and TRBJ2-3, reads DGGITQSPKYLFRKEGQNVTLSCEQNLNHDAMYWYRQDPGQGLRLIYYSQIVNDFQKGDIAEGYSVSREKKESFPLTVTSAQKNPTAFYLCASSARRGTQYFGPGTRLTVL.

This clonotype was seen only a few times. The J gene is TRBJ1-2, the V gene TRBV20-1; TRBD1 aligns across 7 bases. With V trimmed by 4 bases and J by 3 bases, 8 bases remained unmatched. The CDR3 is 14 amino acids. Germline values: CDR1 DFQATT, CDR2 SNEGSKA (reference sequence). The CDR3 coding sequence is TGCAGTGCTATCGGACAGGTCATAGACTATGGCTACACCTTC. Translating gives CSAIGQVIDYGYTF.

The V gene is TRBV6-1, the J gene TRBJ2-7; TRBD2 is a possible D gene (6 bases). This CDR3 spans 14 amino acids. Germline V gene lookup returns CDR1 MNHNS and CDR2 SASEGT. Deletions cut 8 bases from V and 0 bases from J, with 14 bases between. The CDR3 here is CASSGGPPSYEQYF. CDR3 DNA sequence: TGTGCCAGCTCCGGGGGACCTCCCTCCTACGAGCAGTACTTC.

This clonotype was picked up many times. The V call is TRBV5-1, the J call TRBJ2-7; TRBD2 matches at 10 bases. The ends lost 2 bases at V and 4 bases at J; junction bases unmatched: 6. The CDR3 totals 15 residues. CDR1 SGHRS and CDR2 YFSETQ come from the germline V gene. Here the CDR3 reads CASSFLAGAEYEQYF. The CDR3 nucleotides are TGCGCCAGCAGCTTTCTAGCGGGGGCGGAATACGAGCAGTACTTC.

The table lists this clonotype with many counts. The rearrangement links TRBV7-2 to TRBJ1-1; the D is unclear. The CDR3 runs 13 residues. The ends were cut back, 7 bases at V and 2 bases at J, with 11 bases in the middle. Germline CDR1 is SGHTA and CDR2 is FQGNSA. The CDR3 is CASTLRLNTEAFF. CDR3 sequence (DNA): TGTGCCAGCACCCTAAGGCTAAACACTGAAGCTTTCTTT.

This clonotype showed up just a few times. The chain combines TRBV20-1 with TRBJ2-2; possible D gene TRBD2, 6 bases. The CDR3 contains 14 residues. V was shortened by 0 bases and J by 6 bases, with 11 bases between the two germline ends. Germline-derived CDR1 and CDR2 are DFQATT and SNEGSKA (reference sequence). CDR3 DNA sequence: TGCAGTGCTAGAGATACGGGAGCCCCCGGGGAGCTGTTTTTT. Translating it yields CSARDTGAPGELFF.

This clonotype has ten or more counts. The V and J genes are TRBV30 and TRBJ2-3; D perhaps matches TRBD1 (6 bases). V dropped 8 bases and J dropped 6 bases, with 18 bases sitting between them. Germline loops: CDR1 GTSNPN, CDR2 SVGIG (reference sequence). The CDR3 is 13 amino acids. The CDR3 region has the DNA TGTGCCGGCGCTGTCCCAGGGGACGATACGCAGTATTTT. This translates into CAGAVPGDDTQYF.

This clonotype has a handful of counts. V is TRBV5-6 and J is TRBJ2-2, with 8 positions matching TRBD2. CDR3 length equals 16 residues. Losses at the gene ends were 2 bases for V and 6 bases for J; bases not matched to a gene: 9. In germline, CDR1 is SGHDT, CDR2 YYEEEE. CDR3 region: CASSFLGTSLPGELFF. The CDR3 DNA reads TGTGCCAGCAGCTTCCTAGGGACTAGTCTACCCGGGGAGCTGTTTTTT.

This chain links TRBV5-1 with TRBJ1-4, with a weak D call TRBD1 (5 bases). The CDR3 has 14 residues. Trimming took off 4 bases at V and 8 bases at J, with 15 bases between the two ends. Germline CDR1 is SGHRS and CDR2 is YFSETQ. CDR3 bases: TGCGCCAGCAGCACTACAGGCCTCGCCGAAAAACTGTTTTTT. Protein product: CASSTTGLAEKLFF.

The V call is TRBV2, the J call TRBJ1-4; D not resolved. The CDR3 is made up of 18 amino acids. Trimming shortened V by 4 bases and J by 4 bases, and 22 bases separated the two germline ends. Per the germline V gene, CDR1 is SNHLY and CDR2 is FYNNEI. The CDR3 loop reads CASSGAGLLWGVNEKLFF. The CDR3, as DNA: TGTGCCAGCAGTGGCGCCGGACTCCTTTGGGGAGTTAATGAAAAACTGTTTTTT.

V and J are TRBV5-8 and TRBJ1-1; D not resolved. Germline lookup yields CDR1 SGHTS and CDR2 YDEGEE. CDR3 size: 12 residues. V lost 7 bases to trimming and J lost 5 bases, with 12 bases between them. The CDR3 reads CASGAVGTEAFF. As DNA, the CDR3 is TGTGCCAGCGGCGCGGTGGGTACTGAAGCTTTCTTT.

This clonotype has at least ten counts. This rearrangement joins TRBV2 to TRBJ2-1; D gene ambiguous. The CDR3 has 14 amino acids. CDR1 SNHLY and CDR2 FYNNEI come from the germline V gene. Trimming cost V 5 bases and J 7 bases, with 15 bases left between them. The CDR3 bases are TGTGCCAGCAGTCCCGTCTCCAGTGGAAATGAGCAGTTCTTC. Protein: CASSPVSSGNEQFF.

This clonotype was observed at least ten times. This sequence joins TRBV13 and TRBJ2-1; D possibly matches TRBD1 or TRBD2 (5 bases each). CDR3 size: 17 residues. Trimming shortened V by 4 bases and J by 2 bases, and 18 bases separated the two germline ends. Germline-derived CDR1 and CDR2 are PRHDT and FYEKMQ (reference sequence). The CDR3 sequence is CASSSPAGTDTYNEQFF. CDR3 DNA sequence: TGTGCCAGCAGCTCACCCGCAGGGACGGATACCTACAATGAGCAGTTCTTC.

This clonotype was picked up a small number of times. This chain joins TRBV10-1 and TRBJ2-5, with 8 bases that match TRBD2. Germline loops: CDR1 WNHNN, CDR2 SYGVQD (reference sequence). The CDR3 is 17 residues long. Germline trimming cut 0 bases from V and 1 base from J; bases unmatched to any gene: 7. The CDR3 nucleotides are TGCGCCAGCAGTGAGTCTAAGCGGGGGAGGCCCCAAGAGACCCAGTACTTC. Its protein product is CASSESKRGRPQETQYF.

V usage is TRBV20-1 and J usage is TRBJ2-1; 7 nucleotides line up with TRBD2. The CDR3 has 16 residues. Germline V gives CDR1 DFQATT, CDR2 SNEGSKA (reference sequence). Trimming at V came to 6 bases and at J to 7 bases, leaving 18 bases not matched to a gene. CDR3 coding DNA: TGCAGTGCCGCTAGAGATGAGAGCGGGGTGGGGAATGAGCAGTTCTTC. Translation gives CSAARDESGVGNEQFF.

This clonotype was seen ten or more times. The chain uses TRBV7-2 and TRBJ2-7; 10 bases agree with TRBD2. The CDR3 is 14 amino acids. Trimming at V came to 1 base and at J to 9 bases, leaving 6 bases not matched to a gene. The germline V gene encodes CDR1 SGHTA and CDR2 FQGNSA. The CDR3: CASSLEASGRAQYF. The CDR3 DNA is TGTGCCAGCAGCTTAGAGGCTAGCGGGAGAGCGCAGTACTTC.

This clonotype was picked up many times. The V call is TRBV10-3, the J call TRBJ2-7, with TRBD1 matching over 7 bases. The V segment lost 7 bases and the J segment 1 base; nucleotides outside the gene matches: 7. Germline assignment: CDR1 ENHRY and CDR2 SYGVKD. This CDR3 region has 14 residues. CDR3 amino acids: CAINHRDSSYEQYF. The CDR3 bases are TGTGCCATCAATCACCGGGACAGTTCCTACGAGCAGTACTTC.

This clonotype was seen at least ten times. V usage is TRBV7-2 and J usage is TRBJ2-7; 8 nucleotides line up with TRBD2. J was trimmed by 2 bases and V by 7 bases; bases with no gene match: 10. The germline V gene has CDR1 SGHTA and CDR2 FQGNSA. The CDR3 has 15 amino acids. CDR3 in DNA: TGTGCCAGCATCCCGGGGGGGATAAGGACCTACGAGCAGTACTTC. Amino acid sequence: CASIPGGIRTYEQYF.

The chain joins TRBV6-2 or TRBV6-3 to TRBJ1-5; D not resolved. Germline V CDR1 and CDR2: MNHEY, SVGEGT. The CDR3 has 15 residues. The V end lost 4 bases, the J end lost 2 bases, and 12 bases lay between the germline ends. The CDR3 DNA reads as TGTGCCAGCAGTTCCGGGAGGGATGGCAATCAGCCCCAGCATTTT. This gives the protein CASSSGRDGNQPQHF.

A few counts support this clonotype. The chain uses TRBV20-1 and TRBJ1-1; 9 bases are a match to TRBD1. Trimming cost V 2 bases and J 4 bases; bases outside gene matches: 5. CDR1 is DFQATT, CDR2 SNEGSKA, per germline (reference sequence). CDR3 length equals 14 residues. The CDR3 sequence: CSARLGQGSTEAFF. In nucleotides, the CDR3 is TGCAGTGCTAGACTCGGACAGGGGAGCACTGAAGCTTTCTTT.